Following are 10 T cell receptor beta chains from one sample sequenced in a study of shared clonotypes between healthy human individuals. Clones were read by immunoSEQ multiplex PCR, and TCRdb kept only the in-frame ones, dropping some. The table lists over 300,000 clones, around 87% of them singletons. The sequencing input was memory CD8+ T cells sorted from blood. Noted subset: CD45RO+ cells pooled with CCR7-negative TemRA cells. These receptors originate from a man in his late teens or twenties in good health.

The gene calls are TRBV15 and TRBJ2-4; a possible D gene is TRBD1 (5 bases). V shed 6 bases and J shed 4 bases, with 7 bases lying between them. Germline V gene data show CDR1 as LNHNV and CDR2 as YYDKDF (reference sequence). CDR3 length: 12 amino acids. The CDR3 protein is CATRTAKNIQYF. The CDR3 DNA follows: TGTGCCACCAGGACAGCAAAAAACATTCAGTACTTC.

This clone was picked up many times. The sample contains more than one DNA sequence encoding this CDR3. V and J are TRBV7-9 and TRBJ2-7; 8 bases agree with TRBD1. The V gene end was trimmed by 5 bases and the J gene end by 6 bases; junction bases not matched to a gene: 6. The CDR3 runs to 13 residues. Looked up from germline, CDR1 is SEHNR and CDR2 is FQNEAQ (reference sequence). The CDR3 coding sequence is TGTGCCAGCAGCCCGAACACAGGGGGCGAGCAGTACTTC. Encoded protein: CASSPNTGGEQYF.

This chain connects TRBV5-4 to TRBJ1-6; 10 nucleotides agree with TRBD1. With 4 bases clipped from V and 7 bases from J, the junction kept 14 bases outside the gene matches. Germline assignment: CDR1 SGHNT and CDR2 YYREEE (reference sequence). The CDR3 length is 18 residues. The CDR3 sequence: CASSRKSSPGQGNSPLHF. The DNA of the CDR3 is TGTGCCAGCAGCCGCAAGTCCTCCCCGGGACAGGGGAATTCACCCCTCCACTTT.

This chain joins TRBV7-9 and TRBJ1-5, with TRBD1 as a possible D gene (5 bases). With 5 bases removed from V and 10 bases from J, the gap between germline ends came to 15 bases. This CDR3 region has 13 residues. Germline assignment: CDR1 SEHNR and CDR2 FQNEAQ (reference sequence). The CDR3 DNA sequence: TGTGCCAGCAGCCCTGGGACGGTCCATCCCCAGCATTTT. The encoded protein is CASSPGTVHPQHF.

The chain couples TRBV5-6 to TRBJ2-7; the D is unclear. Per germline, CDR1 SGHDT and CDR2 YYEEEE. The CDR3 contains 14 residues. Trimming left V 0 bases short and J 0 bases short, with 7 bases between. The CDR3 DNA is TGTGCCAGCAGCTTGGTGGACCGCTCCTACGAGCAGTACTTC. Encoded protein: CASSLVDRSYEQYF.

The chain uses TRBV27 and TRBJ1-6; TRBD1 aligns across 7 bases. CDR3 size: 18 residues. After removal of 6 bases from V and 0 bases from J, the junction contained 11 bases not matched to a gene. In germline, CDR1 is MNHEY, CDR2 SMNVEV (reference sequence). DNA of the CDR3: TGTGCCAGCAGCCGGGGACAGACTCGAAGCTCCTATAATTCACCCCTCCACTTT. Amino acids: CASSRGQTRSSYNSPLHF.

V gene TRBV7-9 combines with J gene TRBJ1-6; 8 bases fit TRBD1. The V and J ends lost 1 base and 9 bases, in that order; junction bases with no gene match: 8. The germline V gene has CDR1 SEHNR and CDR2 FQNEAQ (reference sequence). The CDR3 contains 16 residues. The CDR3 sequence is CASSLVTGGLGSPLHF. The CDR3 DNA is TGTGCCAGCAGCTTAGTAACAGGGGGACTGGGTTCACCCCTCCACTTT.

This rearrangement joins TRBV27 to TRBJ2-7; 8 bases are a match to TRBD1. The CDR3 contains 16 residues. The junction had 5 bases not matched to a gene; V was cut back by 0 bases and J by 1 base. CDR1 and CDR2 (germline): MNHEY, SMNVEV (reference sequence). CDR3 sequence reads: CASSLSRTGRSYEQYF. As DNA, the CDR3 is TGTGCCAGCAGTTTATCGAGGACAGGGAGGTCCTACGAGCAGTACTTC.

This clone is a singleton in its sample. The chain combines TRBV2 with TRBJ1-5; a possible D gene is TRBD1 (6 bases). Between the trimmed V and J ends, which lost 6 bases and 1 base, there was a span of 13 bases. This CDR3 has 15 residues. Germline lookup yields CDR1 SNHLY and CDR2 FYNNEI. CDR3 loop: CASRPHRASNQPQHF. The CDR3 region has the DNA TGTGCCAGCAGGCCGCACAGGGCAAGCAATCAGCCCCAGCATTTT.

The gene calls are TRBV5-6 and TRBJ1-1; D remains ambiguous. The V gene's germline CDR1 is SGHDT and CDR2 YYEEEE. The CDR3 runs to 17 residues. Between the trimmed V and J ends, which lost 4 bases and 4 bases, there was a span of 23 bases. For the CDR3, the DNA is TGTGCCAGCAGCCCTTTGTCCTCCAAAGAAGGGCTCACTGAAGCTTTCTTT. As protein: CASSPLSSKEGLTEAFF.